This T cell receptor (beta chain) was recovered during a study of blood T cell repertoires in COVID-19. Study-wide background: The samples span acute and convalescent COVID-19 from the United States, Italy and Spain.

Those enrolled, adults aged roughly 18 to 100 years, came from around 24 US areas. Participant reports of clinical history set cohort assignment. Donors in Cohort 3 who had recovered were those with two negative PCRs, healthcare professional clearance, or resolution of their symptoms. The CDR3 covers 16 residues. Trimming shortened V by 3 bases and J by 0 bases, and 11 bases separated the two germline ends. CDR1 is MNHEY and CDR2 is SMNVEV in the germline V gene (reference sequence). TCRdb's table, derived via immunoSEQ multiplex PCR, lists solely in-frame clones and lacks some. The table has approximately 220,000 clones, around 84% seen once; the top ten hold approximately 6.6%.

The chain combines TRBV27 with TRBJ1-4; the D is unclear. The receptor was derived from a woman aged 40-49 years who had recovered from COVID-19. Input material: PBMCs or T cells enriched from blood (not recorded which). The CDR3 loop is CASSFIYGATNEKLFF. DNA for the CDR3: TGTGCCAGCAGTTTTATTTACGGTGCAACTAATGAAAAACTGTTTTTT. Looking up the rest from reference TRBV27 and TRBJ1-4 gives the full variable domain: EAQVTQNPRYLITVTGKKLTVTCSQNMNHEYMSWYRQDPGLGLRQIYYSMNVEVTDKGDVPEGYKVSRKEKRNFPLILESPSPNQTSLYFCASSFIYGATNEKLFFGSGTQLSVL.